Shown below are 13 T cell receptor beta chains from a single sample sequenced in a study of T cell repertoires in cytomegalovirus infection. TCRdb re-called the reads through MiXCR, storing one row per CDR3 protein. The sample has 700,000 to 900,000 distinct CDR3 sequences; roughly 29% are singletons. No cognate antigen is known for these TCRs. The material sequenced was cultured CD8+ T cells from PBMCs, taken from culture after CMV antigen stimulation. These receptors all come from a human donor in good health (CMV status not recorded). Some clones in this sample may be carry-over from other donors' samples.

This clonotype showed up just a few times. This sequence joins TRBV12-3 or TRBV12-4 and TRBJ1-2; D call uncertain. Deletions cut 6 bases from V and 5 bases from J, with 13 bases between. This CDR3 region has 13 residues. The DNA for the CDR3 is TGTGCCAGCAGGCCCGGACCGATTTATGGCTACACCTTC. It yields the protein CASRPGPIYGYTF.

This clonotype was observed many times. This chain uses TRBV12-3 or TRBV12-4 with TRBJ1-2, with TRBD1 matching over 7 bases. CDR3 length: 14 amino acids. Unmatched junction bases numbered 9, after V lost 3 bases and J lost 8 bases. CDR3 sequence: CASSLATGSVGYTF. In DNA form, the CDR3 reads TGTGCCAGCAGTTTGGCGACAGGGTCTGTAGGCTACACCTTC.

J is TRBJ1-1 and V is TRBV2; 7 nucleotides agree with TRBD1. J was trimmed by 0 bases and V by 5 bases; bases with no gene match: 12. Germline CDR1 reads SNHLY; CDR2 reads FYNNEI. The CDR3 sequence is 17 residues long. The CDR3 DNA reads as TGTGCCAGCAGTACCAAGCAGGGGGTCGTCTTGAACACTGAAGCTTTCTTT. Amino acid sequence: CASSTKQGVVLNTEAFF.

In its sample, this clonotype was seen a few times. The gene calls are TRBV19 and TRBJ1-2; D uncertain. CDR3 length: 15 residues. Trimming left V 5 bases short and J 2 bases short, with 15 bases between. Germline CDR1 LNHDA, CDR2 SQIVND (reference sequence). In DNA, the CDR3 is TGTGCCAGTAGTCCCCCCACCGGGCCCAACTATGGCTACACCTTC. This sequence encodes CASSPPTGPNYGYTF. Full variable domain (remainder filled in from reference TRBV19 and TRBJ1-2): DGGITQSPKYLFRKEGQNVTLSCEQNLNHDAMYWYRQDPGQGLRLIYYSQIVNDFQKGDIAEGYSVSREKKESFPLTVTSAQKNPTAFYLCASSPPTGPNYGYTFGSGTRLTVV.

The chain joins TRBV15 to TRBJ1-6, with D hard to call. Germline assignment: CDR1 LNHNV and CDR2 YYDKDF (reference sequence). V lost 0 bases and J 8 bases, leaving 14 bases between the germline ends. CDR3 size: 16 residues. CDR3 residues: CATSRDRGRKYSPLHF. DNA for the CDR3: TGTGCCACCAGCAGAGATCGAGGGAGGAAATATTCACCCCTCCACTTT.

This clonotype turned up a few times. This chain joins TRBV12-3 or TRBV12-4 and TRBJ2-2; D call uncertain. There are 16 residues in the CDR3. V shed 3 bases and J shed 1 base, with 12 bases lying between them. The CDR3: CASSFGPEGNTGELFF. CDR3 bases: TGTGCCAGCAGTTTCGGGCCTGAAGGGAACACCGGGGAGCTGTTTTTT.

This clonotype was found many times. The chain carries TRBV7-2 and TRBJ1-1; a weak D match, TRBD1 (6 bases). With 7 bases removed from V and 10 bases from J, the gap between germline ends came to 19 bases. The germline CDR1 and CDR2 sequences are SGHTA and FQGNSA. The CDR3 runs 13 residues. In DNA, the CDR3 is TGTGCCAGCACCTTTAACAGGGCAGTAGGAGCTTTCTTT. Its translation is CASTFNRAVGAFF.

This chain links TRBV6-5 with TRBJ1-1, with 9 bases that match TRBD1. The CDR3 consists of 16 residues. The ends lost 4 bases at V and 3 bases at J; junction bases unmatched: 9. The germline gives CDR1 MNHEY, CDR2 SVGAGI. The CDR3 spells CASSWDREDGDTEAFF. CDR3 nucleotide sequence: TGTGCCAGCAGTTGGGACAGGGAGGACGGCGACACTGAAGCTTTCTTT.

The rearrangement links TRBV10-3 to TRBJ2-2; maybe TRBD1 (6 bases). The CDR3 runs 15 residues. The V end was cut by 6 bases, the J end by 4 bases, with 15 bases between. CDR1 ENHRY and CDR2 SYGVKD come from the germline V gene. CDR3 DNA sequence: TGTGCCATCAGCACAGGGTTATCATCCACCGGGGAGCTGTTTTTT. It codes for CAISTGLSSTGELFF.

This chain joins TRBV13 and TRBJ2-5; 8 nucleotides match TRBD1. V lost 4 bases to trimming and J lost 5 bases; unmatched junction nucleotides: 6. Germline V gene lookup returns CDR1 PRHDT and CDR2 FYEKMQ (reference sequence). The CDR3 sequence is 14 residues long. CDR3 residues: CASSSLDRAETQYF. In DNA, the CDR3 is TGTGCCAGCAGCTCCCTGGACAGGGCTGAGACCCAGTACTTC.

The chain uses TRBV19 and TRBJ1-2; D not certain. Germline V gives CDR1 LNHDA, CDR2 SQIVND (reference sequence). Deletions cut 4 bases from V and 4 bases from J, with 7 bases between. This CDR3 spans 12 amino acids. The CDR3 nucleotides are TGTGCCAGTAGTACTCCGATCTATGGCTACACCTTC. Residues: CASSTPIYGYTF.

This clonotype was recorded a few times. V usage is TRBV29-1 and J usage is TRBJ2-1; D is unclear. The CDR3 length is 13 residues. CDR1 is SQVTM, CDR2 ANQGSEA, per germline. The CDR3 nucleotides read TGCACCACTATCCTGCCCTCCTACAATGAGCAGTTCTTC. Translation gives CTTILPSYNEQFF.

This clonotype has a count of ten or more. The gene calls are TRBV28 and TRBJ1-2; TRBD1 might be the D (6 bases). CDR1 and CDR2 from the germline V gene are MDHEN and SYDVKM. Trimming pared 1 base from V and 1 base from J, leaving 19 bases between. The CDR3 has 18 residues. CDR3 sequence reads: CASSLLGSGGADNYGYTF. CDR3 nucleotides: TGTGCCAGCAGTTTATTGGGTTCGGGGGGCGCAGATAACTATGGCTACACCTTC.